The 25 T cell receptor beta chains given below trace back to one sample, sequenced in a study of blood T cell repertoires in COVID-19. This table comes from immunoSEQ multiplex PCR, and its TCRdb copy is limited to in-frame clones, with some not included. The sample yields 200,000 to 250,000 clones, 82% seen once. The sample was PBMCs or T cells enriched from blood (not recorded which). The receptors come from a woman aged 55-75 years who had recovered from COVID-19.

This clone was observed a handful of times. The chain employs TRBV30 and TRBJ1-4, with 7 bases that match TRBD1. The CDR3 is made up of 15 amino acids. Germline loops: CDR1 GTSNPN, CDR2 SVGIG (reference sequence). V trimming: 2 bases; J trimming: 5 bases; junction bases outside the gene matches: 8. The CDR3 region is CAWSQTTGENEKLFF. CDR3 coding DNA: TGTGCCTGGAGTCAAACCACAGGGGAAAATGAAAAACTGTTTTTT.

The CDR3 is CASSATGTGGAGGYGYTF. The DNA for the CDR3 is TGTGCCAGCAGTGCTACCGGGACAGGGGGCGCGGGGGGCTATGGCTACACCTTC. The chain employs TRBV27 and TRBJ1-2, with TRBD1 matching 12 bases. The CDR3 is 18 amino acids. V lost 5 bases to trimming and J lost 4 bases; unmatched junction nucleotides: 14. The germline V gene encodes CDR1 MNHEY and CDR2 SMNVEV (reference sequence).

The V gene is TRBV11-2, the J gene TRBJ1-1; D gene unclear. The CDR3 is 13 residues long. Trimming cost V 4 bases and J 4 bases, with 10 bases left between them. Germline values: CDR1 SGHAT, CDR2 FQNNGV. CDR3 amino acids: CASSSASITEAFF. The CDR3 coding sequence is TGTGCCAGCAGCTCCGCGAGCATCACTGAAGCTTTCTTT.

This chain joins TRBV12-5 and TRBJ1-2, with D perhaps TRBD1 (6 bases). The CDR3 is 13 residues long. Between the trimmed V and J ends, which lost 3 bases and 8 bases, there was a span of 13 bases. Per the germline V gene, CDR1 is LGHNT and CDR2 is FRNRAP. CDR3 bases: TGTGCTAGTGGTTTAGGGGGGGCTAAAGGCTACACCTTC. Protein: CASGLGGAKGYTF. Using reference TRBV12-5 and TRBJ1-2 for the parts outside the CDR3, the full variable domain is DARVTQTPRHKVTEMGQEVTMRCQPILGHNTVFWYRQTMMQGLELLAYFRNRAPLDDSGMPKDRFSAEMPDATLATLKIQPSEPRDSAVYFCASGLGGAKGYTFGSGTRLTVV.

The chain uses TRBV7-6 and TRBJ1-4; 7 bases line up with TRBD1. The junction had 6 bases not matched to a gene; V was cut back by 0 bases and J by 8 bases. Per the germline V gene, CDR1 is SGHVS and CDR2 is FNYEAQ. This CDR3 has 15 amino acids. The CDR3 DNA reads TGTGCCAGCAGCTTAGCGGACAGGCCGGGGGAAAAACTGTTTTTT. Translating gives CASSLADRPGEKLFF.

The rearrangement joins TRBV2 to TRBJ2-5; a weak D match, TRBD2 (6 bases). The CDR3 loop spans 11 amino acids. Germline CDR1 reads SNHLY; CDR2 reads FYNNEI. As DNA, the CDR3 is TGTGCTACGGGGGACCAAGAGACCCAGTACTTC. This encodes CATGDQETQYF.

The genes are TRBV11-1 and TRBJ2-7; TRBD1 aligns across 7 bases. J gave up 3 bases and V 4 bases, and 6 bases lay outside the gene matches. The CDR3 has 14 amino acids. Germline values: CDR1 SGHAT, CDR2 FQDESV (reference sequence). CDR3 sequence reads: CASSSRQGFYEQYF. Written as DNA, the CDR3 is TGTGCCAGCAGCTCCCGACAGGGTTTCTACGAGCAGTACTTC. The variable domain in full, with the rest retrieved from reference TRBV11-1 and TRBJ2-7, is EAEVAQSPRYKITEKSQAVAFWCDPISGHATLYWYRQILGQGPELLVQFQDESVVDDSQLPKDRFSAERLKGVDSTLKIQPAELGDSAMYLCASSSRQGFYEQYFGPGTRLTVT.

The chain is built from TRBV10-3 and TRBJ2-2; 11 bases match TRBD2. CDR1 is ENHRY, CDR2 SYGVKD, per germline. Trimming removed 9 bases from V and 6 bases from J; junction bases left unmatched: 3. The CDR3 is made up of 13 amino acids. This chain's CDR3 is CAILAGGPGELFF. The CDR3 DNA reads as TGTGCCATTTTAGCGGGAGGGCCCGGGGAGCTGTTTTTT.

This clone was seen only once. J is TRBJ2-7 and V is TRBV2; 9 nucleotides agree with TRBD2. Per the germline V gene, CDR1 is SNHLY and CDR2 is FYNNEI. Trimming removed 6 bases from V and 3 bases from J; junction bases left unmatched: 9. The CDR3 spans 15 residues. Here the CDR3 reads CASSGSSAGGYEQYF. Written as DNA, the CDR3 is TGTGCCAGCAGCGGCTCGTCAGCGGGGGGCTACGAGCAGTACTTC.

The V call is TRBV7-2, the J call TRBJ2-7; 12 positions match TRBD2. V gave up 5 bases and J gave up 2 bases; unmatched junction bases: 7. The CDR3 sequence is 16 residues long. Germline lookup yields CDR1 SGHTA and CDR2 FQGNSA. The CDR3 loop reads CASSRLAGGHTYEQYF. The DNA for the CDR3 is TGTGCCAGCAGCCGCCTAGCGGGGGGGCACACCTACGAGCAGTACTTC.

J is TRBJ1-2 and V is TRBV6-5, with a weak D call TRBD1 (5 bases). Trimming cost V 7 bases and J 0 bases, with 12 bases left between them. Germline CDR1 and CDR2: MNHEY and SVGAGI. The CDR3 extends over 14 amino acids. The CDR3 DNA is TGTGCCAGCACCCCTTCACAGGCTAACTATGGCTACACCTTC. Protein sequence: CASTPSQANYGYTF.

The chain links TRBV19 to TRBJ2-7, with TRBD2 matching over 7 bases. This CDR3 region has 14 residues. Germline loops: CDR1 LNHDA, CDR2 SQIVND (reference sequence). V was pared by 7 bases and J by 2 bases, with 8 bases of the junction left unmatched. The CDR3 loop is CASTTGGLAYEQYF. CDR3 sequence (DNA): TGTGCCAGTACCACGGGAGGACTAGCCTACGAGCAGTACTTC.

This rearrangement joins TRBV3-1 (or the pseudogene TRBV3-2) to TRBJ2-5; maybe TRBD2 (5 bases). The CDR3 covers 11 residues. The V end lost 3 bases, the J end lost 7 bases, and 6 bases lay between the germline ends. Germline values: CDR1 LGHDT, CDR2 YNNKEL (reference sequence). The CDR3 region has the DNA TGTGCCAGCAGCCACGGAGGGACCCAGTACTTC. This sequence encodes CASSHGGTQYF.

This clone appeared once. This chain uses TRBV18 with TRBJ1-2; no firm D call. V was clipped by 5 bases and J by 6 bases, with 10 bases between them. Germline lookup yields CDR1 KGHSH and CDR2 LQKENI. The CDR3 sequence is 12 residues long. The CDR3, as DNA: TGTGCCAGCTCAGCAGACACAAATGGCTACACCTTC. The encoded protein is CASSADTNGYTF.

The chain has TRBV19 and TRBJ1-2; possibly TRBD1 for D (5 bases). The CDR3 has 15 residues. The V end lost 6 bases, the J end lost 2 bases, and 16 bases lay between the germline ends. The germline V gene encodes CDR1 LNHDA and CDR2 SQIVND (reference sequence). The CDR3 nucleotides read TGTGCCAGTAGGCGCGGGGGAGGCGGGAACTATGGCTACACCTTC. Its protein product is CASRRGGGGNYGYTF.

The genes are TRBV6-5 and TRBJ1-6, with D uncertain. This CDR3 comprises 15 residues. CDR1 MNHEY and CDR2 SVGAGI come from the germline V gene. Trimming removed 5 bases from V and 8 bases from J, with 16 bases in between. The CDR3 reads CASSSAGLGYSPLHF. Here the CDR3 DNA reads TGTGCCAGCAGTAGTGCGGGCCTTGGTTATTCACCCCTCCACTTT.

This chain uses TRBV25-1 with TRBJ1-4; D remains ambiguous. Per the germline V gene, CDR1 is MGHDK and CDR2 is SYGVNS. This CDR3 has 14 amino acids. Trimming cost V 1 base and J 4 bases, with 7 bases left between them. In DNA form, the CDR3 reads TGTGCCAGCAGTGAATCTCGGTATAATGAAAAACTGTTTTTT. This translates into CASSESRYNEKLFF.

This chain joins TRBV28 and TRBJ1-2; 7 nucleotides match TRBD1. Germline-derived CDR1 and CDR2 are MDHEN and SYDVKM. CDR3 size: 15 residues. V shed 5 bases and J 1 base; nucleotides not matched to a gene: 7. CDR3 coding DNA: TGTGCCAGCAGTCCCGGGACAGAGAATAACTATGGCTACACCTTC. This codes for CASSPGTENNYGYTF.

The chain carries TRBV4-2 and TRBJ1-2, with D uncertain. Trimming removed 2 bases at V and 4 bases at J, with 17 bases between. Germline loops: CDR1 LGHNA, CDR2 YNFKEQ. This CDR3 is built from 16 residues. CDR3 protein: CASSQNLREVFYGYTF. In nucleotides, the CDR3 is TGTGCCAGCAGCCAAAACTTGCGGGAGGTATTCTATGGCTACACCTTC.

This chain connects TRBV4-2 to TRBJ2-3, with TRBD2 identical over 9 bases. Trimming at V came to 0 bases and at J to 4 bases, leaving 5 bases not matched to a gene. From germline, CDR1 is LGHNA and CDR2 YNFKEQ. This CDR3 comprises 16 residues. DNA for the CDR3: TGTGCCAGCAGCCAAGAGGCGGGAGGGGGGTCAGATACGCAGTATTTT. This translates into CASSQEAGGGSDTQYF.

The table lists this clone with a count of one. The chain is built from TRBV15 and TRBJ2-5; the match to TRBD1 covers 10 bases. In germline, CDR1 is LNHNV, CDR2 YYDKDF (reference sequence). V lost 1 base to trimming and J lost 5 bases; unmatched junction nucleotides: 4. This CDR3 has 15 residues. The CDR3 bases are TGTGCCACCAGCAGAGGGGACAGGGGAACGGAGACCCAGTACTTC. Translating it yields CATSRGDRGTETQYF.

This clone was seen a few times. The J gene is TRBJ2-7, the V gene TRBV7-2; 7 bases line up with TRBD2. Germline V gene lookup returns CDR1 SGHTA and CDR2 FQGNSA. Germline trimming cut 6 bases from V and 3 bases from J; bases unmatched to any gene: 8. This CDR3 is built from 14 residues. The CDR3 reads CASSSLAGVYEQYF. CDR3 sequence (DNA): TGTGCCAGCAGTTCCCTCGCGGGGGTCTACGAGCAGTACTTC.

This clone was detected a few times. CDR3 protein: CASSPPAAVRGNTIYF. CDR3 sequence (DNA): TGTGCCAGCTCACCACCGGCGGCCGTCCGGGGAAACACCATATATTTT. The chain combines TRBV18 with TRBJ1-3; D is unresolved. Germline CDR1 reads KGHSH; CDR2 reads LQKENI. The CDR3 runs 16 residues. V was cut by 0 bases and J by 4 bases, with 13 bases left in between.

Worth noting for this clone: Different DNA sequences within this sample yield the same CDR3. J is TRBJ2-2 and V is TRBV19; 8 nucleotides align to TRBD1. CDR3 length equals 14 residues. Trimming cost V 2 bases and J 5 bases; bases outside gene matches: 1. Germline assignment: CDR1 LNHDA and CDR2 SQIVND (reference sequence). The CDR3 region is CASSIQGATGELFF. CDR3 coding DNA: TGTGCCAGTAGTATACAGGGGGCGACCGGGGAGCTGTTTTTT.

The V gene is TRBV15, the J gene TRBJ2-6; possible D gene TRBD1, 6 bases. CDR1 is LNHNV, CDR2 YYDKDF, per germline (reference sequence). Trimming shortened V by 5 bases and J by 1 base, and 12 bases separated the two germline ends. The CDR3 covers 16 residues. CDR3 DNA: TGTGCCACCAGCGCAGGGGAATTTTCTGGGGCCAACGTCCTGACTTTC. It yields the protein CATSAGEFSGANVLTF. The entire variable domain, with the rest obtained from reference TRBV15 and TRBJ2-6, is as follows: DAMVIQNPRYQVTQFGKPVTLSCSQTLNHNVMYWYQQKSSQAPKLLFHYYDKDFNNEADTPDNFQSRRPNTSFCFLDIRSPGLGDTAMYLCATSAGEFSGANVLTFGAGSRLTVL.